Following are 17 T cell receptor beta chains from one sample sequenced in a study of cytomegalovirus exposure and HLA in healthy donors. PCR was performed using 60 Vbeta and 13 Jbeta primers. The table came from immunoSEQ multiplex PCR; TCRdb's copy has only in-frame clones and leaves some out. The repertoire has some 170,000 clones, around 77% of them found once; the top ten carry 1.5% to 2%. The sequenced sample was PBMCs. These receptors came from a woman in her 30s in good health and CMV-seronegative.

This chain uses TRBV30 with TRBJ2-5; D might be TRBD1 (6 bases). The J call may be faulty, since TRBJ2-7 better matches the DNA end. Per germline, CDR1 GTSNPN and CDR2 SVGIG (reference sequence). The CDR3 length is 14 residues. In nucleotides, the CDR3 is TGTGCCTGGAGTGTAGGGGCAGGGGATGACGAGCAGTACTTC. Its protein product is CAWSVGAGDDEQYF.

Details on this clone: The junction differs from germline at one of its ends, possibly a read error. The chain joins TRBV7-2 to TRBJ1-2; no definite D call. Germline CDR1 reads SGHTA; CDR2 reads FQGNSA. CDR3 length: 14 residues. The CDR3 DNA sequence: TGTGCCAGCAGCTTCCCCCCAGAAAAACAATACTACCCCTTC. Translation: CASSFPPEKQYYPF.

A note on this clone: At one end, the junction sequence differs from germline, possibly due to a read error. The rearrangement joins TRBV7-9 to TRBJ1-2; no clear D gene. The length of the CDR3 is 12 residues. Germline assignment: CDR1 SEHNR and CDR2 FQNEAQ (reference sequence). CDR3 nucleotide sequence: TGTTCCAGCAGCTTAGTAAACTATGGCTACACCTTC. Amino acid sequence: CSSSLVNYGYTF. The variable domain in full, with the rest retrieved from reference TRBV7-9 and TRBJ1-2, is DTGVSQNPRHKITKRGQNVTFRCDPISEHNRLYWYRQTLGQGPEFLTYFQNEAQLEKSRLLSDRFSAERPKGSFSTLEIQRTEQGDSAMYLCSSSLVNYGYTFGSGTRLTVV.

The sample holds a few counts of this clone. The CDR3 here is CASSLIRDSPLHF. DNA for the CDR3: TGCGCCAGCAGCCTCATTCGGGATTCACCCCTCCACTTT. The chain recombines TRBV4-1 with TRBJ1-6; D gene unclear. CDR1 MGHRA and CDR2 YSYEKL come from the germline V gene. The CDR3 contains 13 residues. V shed 4 bases and J shed 8 bases, with 9 bases lying between them.

The chain uses TRBV5-1 and TRBJ2-1; D gene ambiguous. V dropped 4 bases and J dropped 9 bases, with 14 bases sitting between them. The CDR3 totals 13 residues. In germline, CDR1 is SGHRS, CDR2 YFSETQ. The CDR3, as DNA: TGCGCCAGCAGCATAATCCCGACGGGTGAGCAGTTCTTC. Protein sequence: CASSIIPTGEQFF.

This chain links TRBV19 with TRBJ2-7; TRBD1 matches at 10 bases. The CDR3 runs 15 residues. Germline V gene sequence: CDR1 LNHDA, CDR2 SQIVND (reference sequence). The V segment lost 6 bases and the J segment 3 bases; nucleotides outside the gene matches: 8. The CDR3, as DNA: TGTGCCAGTAGGGATTCCGGGACAGGGGTCTACGAGCAGTACTTC. Translation gives CASRDSGTGVYEQYF.

The J gene is TRBJ2-7, the V gene TRBV6-5; 11 bases fit TRBD1. The trim removed 6 bases at V and 6 bases at J, leaving 7 bases unmatched. This CDR3 contains 14 residues. CDR1 MNHEY and CDR2 SVGAGI come from the germline V gene. CDR3 nucleotide sequence: TGTGCCAGCAGACGGGGACAGGGGGACACCGAGCAGTACTTC. Protein product: CASRRGQGDTEQYF.

The CDR3 region is CASSRKQGEGNQPQHF. CDR3 DNA sequence: TGCGCCAGCAGCCGGAAACAGGGGGAAGGGAATCAGCCCCAGCATTTT. V usage is TRBV4-1 and J usage is TRBJ1-5; 8 bases are a match to TRBD1. Germline CDR1 and CDR2: MGHRA and YSYEKL. The CDR3 loop spans 16 amino acids. Trimming cost V 4 bases and J 4 bases; bases outside gene matches: 9.

The chain recombines TRBV5-1 with TRBJ2-1, with D perhaps matching TRBD2 (5 bases). There are 12 residues in the CDR3. Between the trimmed V and J ends, which lost 0 bases and 9 bases, there was a span of 7 bases. Per germline, CDR1 SGHRS and CDR2 YFSETQ. In DNA, the CDR3 is TGCGCCAGCAGCTTGGTCGGGATTGAGCAGTTCTTC. Protein product: CASSLVGIEQFF.

Here the CDR3 reads CASSKGGMGRTEAFF. The CDR3 nucleotides are TGTGCCAGCAGCAAAGGGGGCATGGGTCGCACTGAAGCTTTCTTT. The rearrangement joins TRBV21-1 to TRBJ1-1; the table assigns TRBD1, which was not confirmed against the DNA. TRBV21-1 is listed as a pseudogene. This CDR3 region has 15 residues.

The chain couples TRBV28 to TRBJ1-2; D gene ambiguous. From germline, CDR1 is MDHEN and CDR2 SYDVKM. The CDR3 has 14 amino acids. The V end was cut by 3 bases, the J end by 1 base, with 9 bases between. The CDR3 DNA reads TGTGCCAGCAGTTTTTGGTCAGATAACTATGGCTACACCTTC. Translation gives CASSFWSDNYGYTF.

This clone was counted between two and nine times. The gene calls are TRBV27 and TRBJ2-1; D may be TRBD1 (5 bases). Germline-derived CDR1 and CDR2 are MNHEY and SMNVEV (reference sequence). V lost 8 bases and J lost 4, with 15 bases in between. CDR3 length equals 14 residues. CDR3 residues: CASVSLTGYNEQFF. The CDR3 DNA is TGTGCCAGCGTTTCACTCACAGGATACAATGAGCAGTTCTTC.

The rearrangement links TRBV28 to TRBJ1-5; 10 bases map to TRBD1. The V gene's germline CDR1 is MDHEN and CDR2 SYDVKM. V lost 6 bases to trimming and J lost 4 bases; unmatched junction nucleotides: 9. The CDR3 runs to 16 residues. The CDR3 loop reads CASSGTGALSNQPQHF. CDR3 DNA sequence: TGTGCCAGCAGCGGGACAGGGGCCCTTTCAAATCAGCCCCAGCATTTT.

The V gene is TRBV30, the J gene TRBJ2-6; the D gene is possibly TRBD1 (6 bases). This CDR3 comprises 14 residues. Germline V CDR1 and CDR2: GTSNPN, SVGIG (reference sequence). The V gene lost 6 bases and the J gene lost 2 bases, with 11 bases spanning the gap. Here the CDR3 DNA reads TGTGCCTGCACCTCAGGGGCTGGGGCCAACGTCCTGACTTTC. Its translation: CACTSGAGANVLTF.

The gene calls are TRBV7-2 and TRBJ2-2; 11 bases fit TRBD2. The CDR3 is made up of 17 amino acids. Germline lookup yields CDR1 SGHTA and CDR2 FQGNSA. V dropped 5 bases and J dropped 5; count of bases not matched to a gene: 10. The chain's CDR3 is CASSLTSGAPETGELFF. The CDR3, as DNA: TGTGCCAGCAGCCTGACTAGCGGGGCTCCGGAGACCGGGGAGCTGTTTTTT.

Concerning this clone: The germline gene is not matched at one end of the junction; a read error may be the cause. The chain recombines TRBV5-1 with TRBJ2-7; 9 bases are a match to TRBD2. The CDR3 totals 17 residues. Germline values: CDR1 SGHRS, CDR2 YFSETQ. CDR3 in DNA: TGCACCAGCTCGTGGGGTGGCTCGACTAGCGGATCCTACGAGCAGTACTTC. Protein sequence: CTSSWGGSTSGSYEQYF.

The chain links TRBV5-8 to TRBJ1-5; tentative D call: TRBD1 (6 bases). The CDR3 has 16 amino acids. Trimming took off 0 bases at V and 3 bases at J, with 13 bases between the two ends. The germline V gene encodes CDR1 SGHTS and CDR2 YDEGEE. CDR3 DNA: TGTGCCAGCAGCTTGGGGACAGTAGCTTTCAATCAGCCCCAGCATTTT. It yields the protein CASSLGTVAFNQPQHF.